Many counts were recorded for the clone carrying this T cell receptor beta chain. Its target is unknown. This sample was included in a study of T cells in Graves' hyperthyroidism and ophthalmopathy. The source material, RNA transcripts, was used to amplify TCR beta CDR3 regions. With the HTBI primer set, the TCR CDR3 went through a first round of RT-PCR. TCRdb itself ran the multiplex PCR reads through MiXCR, one entry per CDR3 protein. The data contain about 400,000 distinct CDR3 sequences, roughly 14% of them singletons. General study findings and limits: A model of 13 V-J features distinguished ophthalmopathy from stable hyperthyroidism. Most thyroid clonotypes expanded above 0.001 were also detected in blood.

The CDR3 sequence is 16 residues long. Germline V lookup: CDR1 SGHDT, CDR2 YYEEEE. Deletions cut 4 bases from V and 8 bases from J, with 22 bases between. The rearrangement joins TRBV5-6 to TRBJ2-1, with a possible D match to TRBD2 (6 bases). This sequence originates from a woman aged 18-29 years with Graves' hyperthyroidism. Sequencing input: blood. The CDR3 bases are TGTGCCAGCAGCCCGAGGGACTGGGAGGTAAGCGATGAGCAGTTCTTC. Translation: CASSPRDWEVSDEQFF.